Here is one T cell receptor beta chain with its context. The sample belongs to a study of TIL therapy for anti-PD-1-resistant metastatic lung cancer. The overall study: Tumor harvest preceded PD-1/PD-L1 blockade, followed by nivolumab treatment. Patients had a median age of almost 55 years (range about 35-85).

Regarding time point: pre-treatment sample, taken before nivolumab and TIL therapy. Patients were adults with stage 4 NSCLC. CDR3 size: 13 residues. CDR1 is SGHRS, CDR2 YFSETQ, per germline. V gave up 5 bases and J gave up 8 bases, with 16 bases separating them. Sequencing used immunoSEQ v3. Measured with immunoSEQ multiplex PCR; TCRdb has only the in-frame clones, and not every one. This repertoire shows approximately 22,000 clones, around 71% found once; its top ten account for under 2.5%. The source was blood, collected at baseline. The gene calls are TRBV5-1 and TRBJ1-2; a weak D match, TRBD1 (5 bases). The receptor was isolated from a person between 30 and 80 years old with non-small cell lung cancer. CDR3 sequence: CASSKDPGRGYTF. CDR3 DNA: TGCGCCAGCAGTAAGGACCCAGGGAGGGGCTACACCTTC.